This T cell receptor beta chain was sequenced during a study of shared clonotypes between healthy human individuals. Study-level results: Across several donors, naive CD4 shared around 5.3%, naive CD8 approximately 3.5%, memory CD4 roughly 2.5%, memory CD8 roughly 0.37%. The rarefaction results pointed to incomplete sorted-subset sequencing despite large depth.

This clone was observed a handful of times. The antigen remains unidentified. This likely traces to a read error, being one base from a far larger clone. Sequencing was performed with immunoSEQ multiplex PCR; in TCRdb, only in-frame clones are kept and a portion is missing. The table has 300,000 to 350,000 clones, about 73% seen once. Healthy adults negative for HIV, lacking recent acute infections or vaccinations, served as donors. Caucasian adults living in Nashville, Tennessee, provided all samples. Sequences were obtained from memory CD4+ T cells sorted from blood. As for subset: CD45RA-negative fraction. This receptor was obtained from a man aged 25-40 years in good health.

The CDR3 DNA reads TGTGCCAGCAGCTTGCCGGGCACTGAAGCTTTCTTT. Translated, it gives CASSLPGTEAFF. V and J are TRBV5-4 and TRBJ1-1; no clear D. The CDR3 runs 12 residues. Trimming took off 1 base at V and 4 bases at J, with 5 bases between the two ends. CDR1 is SGHNT and CDR2 is YYREEE in the germline V gene (reference sequence).